The next 18 T cell receptor beta chains were all read from a single sample in a study of Graves' ophthalmopathy and Graves' hyperthyroidism. RNA transcripts provided the template for amplifying TCR beta CDR3 regions. HTBI primers were employed in first-round RT-PCR, then a second-round multiplex PCR followed. TCRdb recomputed calls from the multiplex PCR reads with MiXCR, one row per CDR3 protein. This sample has 600,000 to 650,000 distinct CDR3 sequences, with 22% found just once. The sequenced sample was peripheral blood. All receptors derive from a woman aged 18-29 years with stable Graves' hyperthyroidism. Some clones in this sample may be carry-over from other donors' samples.

This clonotype appeared many times. Germline and junction disagree at one end, which may indicate a read error. The chain carries TRBV5-1 and TRBJ2-4; D is undetermined. Germline V gives CDR1 SGHRS, CDR2 YFSETQ. This CDR3 has 16 residues. The CDR3 DNA reads TGCGCCAGCAGCTTGGAGGGCAACATGGGAATCAACATTAAGTACTTC. Protein sequence: CASSLEGNMGINIKYF.

There are many counts of this clonotype. The V gene is TRBV15, the J gene TRBJ1-1, with no clear D. The CDR3 consists of 14 residues. Germline V lookup: CDR1 LNHNV, CDR2 YYDKDF (reference sequence). The V gene lost 4 bases and the J gene lost 12 bases, with 21 bases spanning the gap. The CDR3 region has the DNA TGTGCCACCAGCACCGCGTCCCGGGGTCTAGGAACTTTCTTT. Encoded protein: CATSTASRGLGTFF.

The chain links TRBV27 to TRBJ2-7; 13 bases are a match to TRBD2. V trimming: 6 bases; J trimming: 2 bases; junction bases outside the gene matches: 13. CDR1 and CDR2 from the germline V gene are MNHEY and SMNVEV (reference sequence). CDR3 size: 18 residues. In nucleotides, the CDR3 is TGTGCCAGCAGACTGGCCGCCGGGACTAGCGGGGCCGCCTACGAGCAGTACTTC. Its translation is CASRLAAGTSGAAYEQYF.

The chain combines TRBV6-1 with TRBJ2-2; no clear D gene. With 6 bases removed from V and 9 bases from J, the gap between germline ends came to 14 bases. Germline CDR1 MNHNS, CDR2 SASEGT. CDR3 length: 13 residues. The CDR3 nucleotides are TGTGCCAGCAGCCCGGACCCGGCCAGGGAGCTGTTTTTT. Amino acids: CASSPDPARELFF.

This clonotype has a count of ten or more. The rearrangement links TRBV6-5 to TRBJ1-2; D perhaps matches TRBD1 (6 bases). V shed 0 bases and J shed 7 bases, with 18 bases lying between them. This CDR3 region has 16 residues. Germline V gene data show CDR1 as MNHEY and CDR2 as SVGAGI. The DNA of the CDR3 is TGTGCCAGCAGTTACTCGTCGACTGGCAGGGGATCTGGCTACACCTTC. The encoded protein is CASSYSSTGRGSGYTF.

CDR3 residues: CASSLTGAYSNQPQHF. The CDR3 DNA is TGTGCCAGCAGTTTAACAGGGGCCTATAGCAATCAGCCCCAGCATTTT. The chain joins TRBV27 to TRBJ1-5, with 7 bases matching TRBD1. CDR1 and CDR2 (germline): MNHEY, SMNVEV (reference sequence). The CDR3 is 16 amino acids. V was clipped by 2 bases and J by 0 bases; unmatched bases: 4.

This clonotype was observed at least ten times. The rearrangement uses TRBV30 and TRBJ1-3; no reliable D call. The V end lost 4 bases, the J end lost 0 bases, and 4 bases lay between the germline ends. Germline-derived CDR1 and CDR2 are GTSNPN and SVGIG (reference sequence). CDR3 length equals 12 residues. The CDR3 reads CAWTASGNTIYF. In DNA, the CDR3 is TGTGCCTGGACGGCCTCTGGAAACACCATATATTTT.

Many counts were recorded for this clonotype. This chain links TRBV29-1 with TRBJ1-1, with D possibly matching TRBD1 (5 bases). In germline, CDR1 is SQVTM, CDR2 ANQGSEA. Trimming took 4 bases from V and 0 from J, leaving 9 bases between them. The CDR3 totals 13 residues. The CDR3 loop reads CSVVAGVNTEAFF. The CDR3, as DNA: TGCAGCGTTGTAGCGGGGGTGAACACTGAAGCTTTCTTT.

The V call is TRBV6-1, the J call TRBJ1-2; D possibly corresponds to TRBD1 (5 bases). CDR1 MNHNS and CDR2 SASEGT come from the germline V gene. The germline V and J ends were trimmed by 3 bases and 0 bases, with 11 bases remaining between them. This CDR3 is 15 amino acids long. The CDR3 DNA is TGTGCCAGCAGTGAGTACGGGACTACTAACTATGGCTACACCTTC. Protein product: CASSEYGTTNYGYTF.

There are many counts of this clonotype. This chain uses TRBV12-3 or TRBV12-4 with TRBJ1-2; D remains unclear. Trimming removed 2 bases at V and 2 bases at J, with 6 bases between. This CDR3 is built from 13 residues. The CDR3 loop reads CASSLKQNYGYTF. In DNA form, the CDR3 reads TGTGCCAGCAGTTTAAAACAGAACTATGGCTACACCTTC.

Only a few counts were recorded for this clonotype. The CDR3 sequence: CASRLGGGTSGNYEQYF. CDR3 sequence (DNA): TGCGCCAGCAGGTTAGGAGGTGGGACTAGCGGGAACTACGAGCAGTACTTC. The chain uses TRBV5-1 and TRBJ2-7, with 13 bases matching TRBD2. After removal of 5 bases from V and 3 bases from J, the junction contained 11 bases not matched to a gene. Germline CDR1 reads SGHRS; CDR2 reads YFSETQ. This CDR3 comprises 17 residues.

This clonotype came up many times. In DNA form, the CDR3 reads TGTGCCAGCAGTCGAACAGGGTTGAACACTGAAGCTTTCTTT. Translated: CASSRTGLNTEAFF. The V call is TRBV28, the J call TRBJ1-1; D might be TRBD1 (6 bases). This CDR3 spans 14 amino acids. Germline lookup yields CDR1 MDHEN and CDR2 SYDVKM. With 5 bases removed from V and 0 bases from J, the gap between germline ends came to 10 bases.

There are many counts of this clonotype. The rearrangement joins TRBV29-1 to TRBJ2-2; 7 nucleotides match TRBD1. The trim removed 7 bases at V and 0 bases at J, leaving 2 bases unmatched. This CDR3 is built from 13 residues. Germline values: CDR1 SQVTM, CDR2 ANQGSEA. The DNA of the CDR3 is TGCAGCGGGGACAGCTCGAACACCGGGGAGCTGTTTTTT. It is translated as CSGDSSNTGELFF.

The V and J genes are TRBV20-1 and TRBJ2-7; D possibly corresponds to TRBD1 (5 bases). CDR1 and CDR2 from the germline V gene are DFQATT and SNEGSKA (reference sequence). Trimming took off 0 bases at V and 1 base at J, with 10 bases between the two ends. This CDR3 has 14 amino acids. The CDR3 sequence: CSARDLGDSYEQYF. In nucleotides, the CDR3 is TGCAGTGCTAGAGATTTAGGGGATTCCTACGAGCAGTACTTC.

This clonotype has a single count. CDR3: CASSLLQLGQETQYF. The DNA of the CDR3 is TGTGCCAGCAGCTTACTCCAGCTGGGTCAAGAGACCCAGTACTTC. The chain links TRBV11-2 to TRBJ2-5; no reliable D call. The CDR3 covers 15 residues. Trimming left V 2 bases short and J 2 bases short, with 12 bases between. From germline, CDR1 is SGHAT and CDR2 FQNNGV. Drawing the rest from reference TRBV11-2 and TRBJ2-5, the complete variable domain is EAGVAQSPRYKIIEKRQSVAFWCNPISGHATLYWYQQILGQGPKLLIQFQNNGVVDDSQLPKDRFSAERLKGVDSTLKIQPAKLEDSAVYLCASSLLQLGQETQYFGPGTRLLVL.

V gene TRBV5-4 combines with J gene TRBJ2-2; unclear D gene. The CDR3 covers 14 residues. Trimming removed 2 bases from V and 4 bases from J, with 9 bases in between. Per the germline V gene, CDR1 is SGHNT and CDR2 is YYREEE (reference sequence). The CDR3 here is CASSFTPSTGELFF. For the CDR3, the DNA is TGTGCCAGCAGCTTTACTCCGAGCACCGGGGAGCTGTTTTTT.

Ten or more counts support this clonotype. The V call is TRBV6-1, the J call TRBJ1-5; unclear D gene. Germline V gene sequence: CDR1 MNHNS, CDR2 SASEGT. The CDR3 totals 13 residues. V lost 2 bases, J lost 5 bases, and 7 bases lay in between. The CDR3 sequence: CASSEIDDQPQHF. CDR3 bases: TGTGCCAGCAGTGAAATTGACGATCAGCCCCAGCATTTT.

This clonotype showed up just a few times. CDR3 loop: CASSAAGTGYTF. The CDR3 DNA is TGTGCCAGCAGCGCCGCGGGTACCGGCTACACCTTC. The chain employs TRBV2 and TRBJ1-2; no clear D. This CDR3 is 12 amino acids long. The V end was cut by 6 bases, the J end by 8 bases, with 13 bases between. Germline assignment: CDR1 SNHLY and CDR2 FYNNEI.